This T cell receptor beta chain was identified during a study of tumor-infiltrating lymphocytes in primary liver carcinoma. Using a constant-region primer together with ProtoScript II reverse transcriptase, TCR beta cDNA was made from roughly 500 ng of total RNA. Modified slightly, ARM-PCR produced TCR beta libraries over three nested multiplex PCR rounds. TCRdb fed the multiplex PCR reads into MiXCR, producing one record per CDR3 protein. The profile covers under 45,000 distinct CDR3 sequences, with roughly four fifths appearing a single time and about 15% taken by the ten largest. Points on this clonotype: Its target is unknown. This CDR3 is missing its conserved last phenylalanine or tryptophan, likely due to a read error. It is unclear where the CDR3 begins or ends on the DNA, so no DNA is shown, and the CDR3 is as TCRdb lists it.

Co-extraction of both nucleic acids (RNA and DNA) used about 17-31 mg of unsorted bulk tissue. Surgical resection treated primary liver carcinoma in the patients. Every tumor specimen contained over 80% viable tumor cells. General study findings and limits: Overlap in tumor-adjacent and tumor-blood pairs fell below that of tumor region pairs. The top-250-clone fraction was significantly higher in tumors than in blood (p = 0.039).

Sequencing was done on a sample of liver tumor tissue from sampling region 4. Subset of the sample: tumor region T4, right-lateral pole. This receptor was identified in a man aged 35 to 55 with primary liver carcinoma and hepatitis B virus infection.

The CDR3: CSVGTSAANTGELLS. The V and J genes are TRBV29-1 and TRBJ2-2; the table's D call, TRBD2, was not checked against the DNA. With termini counted, the CDR3 has 15 amino acids. The germline V gene encodes CDR1 SQVTM and CDR2 ANQGSEA.